The following is a T cell receptor (beta chain) sequence with its context. Antigen: not known. Intraepithelial and lamina propria lymphocytes were isolated from graft specimens. The sample comes from a study of graft-versus-host responses after intestinal transplantation. Overall study results and limits: With peak circulating GvH clone levels came an association with early post-transplant HvG declines.

From germline, CDR1 is MGHDK and CDR2 SYGVNS. The CDR3 contains 18 residues. The J segment lost 4 bases and the V segment lost 1 base, leaving 8 bases of the junction unmatched. Data came from immunoSEQ multiplex PCR; TCRdb stores just in-frame clones and leaves some out. The data hold over 8,000 clones, with around 68% observed a single time. The gene calls are TRBV25-1 and TRBJ1-6, with 9 bases aligning to TRBD1. The receptor comes from a human patient who received an intestinal transplant, so some T cells may come from the graft donor. Specimen: ileum tissue, collected around 460 days after transplant. The CDR3 DNA reads TGTGCCAGCAGTGAATGGGACAGGGAATTTCCATATAATTCACCCCTCCACTTT. Amino acid sequence: CASSEWDREFPYNSPLHF.